The clone carrying this T cell receptor beta chain was observed a handful of times. Its specificity is unknown. The sample belongs to a study of T-cell memory formation after mild COVID-19. Across the study: For the most part, TCR clusters were specific to one donor. Points from the study as a whole: Researchers found some responding clones in pre-infection memory, a sign that cross-reactive memory joined. The CD4+ clones that contracted clustered mainly within CM and EM, and the CD8+ clones concentrated in EMRA.

Constant-segment primers served in 5'RACE that generated TCR alpha and TCR beta cDNA libraries bearing sample barcodes and UMIs. TCRdb called the 5' RACE reads again in MiXCR, with one record for every CDR3 protein. The sample records about 310,000 distinct CDR3 sequences, 15% to 20% being singletons. This CDR3 has 13 amino acids. V lost 3 bases and J lost 4; bases outside the gene matches: 3. From germline, CDR1 is SGHRS and CDR2 YFSETQ. The receptor was derived from a young man who had mild COVID-19 (a few samples of this study predate the infection). Cell type and time point are not known. The V call is TRBV5-1, the J call TRBJ2-5; TRBD2 matches at 7 bases. The sample comprised PBMCs or a T cell subset sorted from them (not recorded which). The CDR3 loop is CASSSGGIETQYF. The CDR3 bases are TGCGCCAGCAGCTCGGGGGGTATAGAGACCCAGTACTTC.